A single T cell receptor (beta chain) is shown here with its context. The target antigen is unknown. Researchers ran the PCR with 60 Vbeta and 13 Jbeta primers. Sequencing was performed with immunoSEQ multiplex PCR; in TCRdb, only in-frame clones are kept and a portion is missing. Of under 150,000 clones listed, around 82% are singletons. Germline V gene data show CDR1 as SEHNR and CDR2 as FQNEAQ (reference sequence). The junction had 6 bases not matched to a gene; V was cut back by 6 bases and J by 7 bases. This CDR3 spans 13 amino acids. Donors in the study were healthy people who gave bone marrow. This specimen comes from a study of cytomegalovirus exposure and HLA in healthy donors. Findings of the study overall: The classifier reportedly diagnosed cytomegalovirus status with high specificity and sensitivity. Upon later analysis, TCR association rates were observed to vary by HLA locus, being highest for DRB1 and lowest for HLA-C.

This receptor was obtained from a woman aged 25 to 39 in good health and CMV-seropositive. V gene TRBV7-9 combines with J gene TRBJ1-5, with 7 bases matching TRBD1. Input material: PBMCs. The CDR3 DNA follows: TGTGCCAGCAGGGAGGGGGCAGGACAGCCCCAGCATTTT. It translates to CASREGAGQPQHF.